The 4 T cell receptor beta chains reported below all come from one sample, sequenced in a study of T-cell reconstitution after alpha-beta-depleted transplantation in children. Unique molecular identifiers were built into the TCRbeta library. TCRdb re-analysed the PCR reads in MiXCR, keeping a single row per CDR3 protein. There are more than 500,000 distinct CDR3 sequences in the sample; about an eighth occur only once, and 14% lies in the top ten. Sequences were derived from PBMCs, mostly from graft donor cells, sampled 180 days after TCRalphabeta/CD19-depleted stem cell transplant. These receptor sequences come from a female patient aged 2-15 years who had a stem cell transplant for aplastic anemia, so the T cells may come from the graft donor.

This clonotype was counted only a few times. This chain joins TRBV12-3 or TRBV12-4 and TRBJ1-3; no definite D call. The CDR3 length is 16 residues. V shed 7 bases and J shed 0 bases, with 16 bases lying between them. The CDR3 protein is CASTSLHGLSGNTIYF. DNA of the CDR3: TGTGCCAGCACTTCCCTACACGGTCTCTCTGGAAACACCATATATTTT.

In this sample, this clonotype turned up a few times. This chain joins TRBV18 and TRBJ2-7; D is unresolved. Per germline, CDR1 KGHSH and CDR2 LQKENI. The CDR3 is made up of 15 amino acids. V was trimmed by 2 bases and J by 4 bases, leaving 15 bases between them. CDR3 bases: TGTGCCAGCTCACCAGGTAGCCCGAAGAATTACGAGCAGTACTTC. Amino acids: CASSPGSPKNYEQYF. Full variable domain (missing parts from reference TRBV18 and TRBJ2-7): NAGVMQNPRHLVRRRGQEARLRCSPMKGHSHVYWYRQLPEEGLKFMVYLQKENIIDESGMPKERFSAEFPKEGPSILRIQQVVRGDSAAYFCASSPGSPKNYEQYFGPGTRLTVT.

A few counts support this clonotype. The CDR3 loop reads CASTVSGADGELFF. The DNA of the CDR3 is TGTGCCAGCACCGTGTCGGGGGCCGACGGGGAGCTGTTTTTT. The rearrangement uses TRBV9 and TRBJ2-2; D might be TRBD1 or TRBD2, each matching 6 bases. The CDR3 totals 14 residues. Germline CDR1 is SGDLS and CDR2 is YYNGEE. V shed 6 bases and J shed 7 bases, with 16 bases lying between them.

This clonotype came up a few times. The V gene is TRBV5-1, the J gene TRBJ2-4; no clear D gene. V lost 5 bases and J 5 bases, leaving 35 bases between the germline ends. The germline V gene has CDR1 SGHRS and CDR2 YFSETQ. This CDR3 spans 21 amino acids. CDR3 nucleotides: TGCGCCAGCAGAACCCTGGGCAGCCCAAACCCTGACGACGACAACCAAAACATTCAGTACTTC. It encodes CASRTLGSPNPDDDNQNIQYF.